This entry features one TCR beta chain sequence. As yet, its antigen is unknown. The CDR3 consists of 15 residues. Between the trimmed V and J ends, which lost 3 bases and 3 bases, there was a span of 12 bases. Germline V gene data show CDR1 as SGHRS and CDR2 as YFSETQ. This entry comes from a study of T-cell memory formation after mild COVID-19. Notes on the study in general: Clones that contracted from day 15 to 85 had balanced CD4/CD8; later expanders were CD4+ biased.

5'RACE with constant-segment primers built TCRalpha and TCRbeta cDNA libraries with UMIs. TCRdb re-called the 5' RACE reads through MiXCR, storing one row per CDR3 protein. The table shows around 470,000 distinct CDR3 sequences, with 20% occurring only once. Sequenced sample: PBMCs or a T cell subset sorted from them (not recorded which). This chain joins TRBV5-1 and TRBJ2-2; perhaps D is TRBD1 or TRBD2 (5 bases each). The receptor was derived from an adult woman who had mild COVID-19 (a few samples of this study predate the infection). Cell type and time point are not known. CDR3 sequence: CASSSPGTDTGELFF. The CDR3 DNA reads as TGCGCCAGCAGCTCGCCTGGGACCGACACCGGGGAGCTGTTTTTT.